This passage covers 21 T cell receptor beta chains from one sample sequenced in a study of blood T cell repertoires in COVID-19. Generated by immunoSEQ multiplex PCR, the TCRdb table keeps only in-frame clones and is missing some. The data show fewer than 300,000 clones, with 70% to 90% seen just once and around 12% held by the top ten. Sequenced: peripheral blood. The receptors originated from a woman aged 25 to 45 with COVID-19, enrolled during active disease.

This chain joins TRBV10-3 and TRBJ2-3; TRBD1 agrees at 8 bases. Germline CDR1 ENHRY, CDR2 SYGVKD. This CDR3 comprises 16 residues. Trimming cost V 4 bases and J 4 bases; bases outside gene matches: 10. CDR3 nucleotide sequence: TGTGCCATCAGTGGTGGGGCAGGGGGCACAGCAGATACGCAGTATTTT. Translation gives CAISGGAGGTADTQYF.

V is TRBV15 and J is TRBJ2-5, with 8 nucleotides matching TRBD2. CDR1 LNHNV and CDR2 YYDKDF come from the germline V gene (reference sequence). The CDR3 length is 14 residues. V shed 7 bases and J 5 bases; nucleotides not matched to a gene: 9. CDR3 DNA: TGTGCCACCACCCCCGGGGGGGGGACGGAGACCCAGTACTTC. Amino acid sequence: CATTPGGGTETQYF.

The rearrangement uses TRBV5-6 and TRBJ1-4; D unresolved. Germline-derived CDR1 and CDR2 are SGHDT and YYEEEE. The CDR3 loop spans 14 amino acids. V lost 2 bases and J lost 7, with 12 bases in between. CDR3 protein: CASSFGWGGEKLFF. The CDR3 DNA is TGTGCCAGCAGCTTCGGGTGGGGAGGTGAAAAACTGTTTTTT.

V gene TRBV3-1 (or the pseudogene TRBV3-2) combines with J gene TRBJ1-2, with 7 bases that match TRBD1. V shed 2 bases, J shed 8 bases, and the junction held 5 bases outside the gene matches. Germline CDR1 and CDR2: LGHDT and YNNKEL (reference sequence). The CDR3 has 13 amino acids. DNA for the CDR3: TGTGCCAGCAGCCAACCCGACAGGGAAGGCTACACCTTC. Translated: CASSQPDREGYTF.

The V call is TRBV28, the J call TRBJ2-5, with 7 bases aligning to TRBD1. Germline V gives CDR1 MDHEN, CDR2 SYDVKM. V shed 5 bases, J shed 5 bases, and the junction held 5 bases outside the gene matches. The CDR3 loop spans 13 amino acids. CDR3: CASSQGDTETQYF. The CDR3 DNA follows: TGTGCCAGCAGTCAGGGGGACACCGAGACCCAGTACTTC.

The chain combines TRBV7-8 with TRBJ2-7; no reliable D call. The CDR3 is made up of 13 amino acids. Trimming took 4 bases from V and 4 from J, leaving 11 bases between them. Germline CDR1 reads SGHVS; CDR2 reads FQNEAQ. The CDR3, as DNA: TGTGCCAGCAGCTCAGGTGGCGTTTACGAGCAGTACTTC. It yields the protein CASSSGGVYEQYF. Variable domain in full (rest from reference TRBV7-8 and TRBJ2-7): GAGVSQSPRYKVAKRGQDVALRCDPISGHVSLFWYQQALGQGPEFLTYFQNEAQLDKSGLPSDRFFAERPEGSVSTLKIQRTQQEDSAVYLCASSSGGVYEQYFGPGTRLTVT.

CDR3 coding DNA: TGTGCCTGGAGTGTAAGAGCAACCGCCGTTCTAGCCAAAAACATTCAGTACTTC. Protein product: CAWSVRATAVLAKNIQYF. V usage is TRBV30 and J usage is TRBJ2-4; no clear D. The germline V and J ends were trimmed by 0 bases and 0 bases, with 18 bases remaining between them. The length of the CDR3 is 18 residues. Germline V gene sequence: CDR1 GTSNPN, CDR2 SVGIG (reference sequence). Full variable domain (remainder filled in from reference TRBV30 and TRBJ2-4): SQTIHQWPATLVQPVGSPLSLECTVEGTSNPNLYWYRQAAGRGLQLLFYSVGIGQISSEVPQNLSASRPQDRQFILSSKKLLLSDSGFYLCAWSVRATAVLAKNIQYFGAGTRLSVL.

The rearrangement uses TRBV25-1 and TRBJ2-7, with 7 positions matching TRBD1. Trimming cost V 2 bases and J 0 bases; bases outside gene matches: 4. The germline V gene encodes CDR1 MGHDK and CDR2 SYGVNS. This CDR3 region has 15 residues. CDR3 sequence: CASSETGAYSYEQYF. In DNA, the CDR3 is TGTGCCAGCAGTGAAACAGGGGCCTACTCCTACGAGCAGTACTTC.

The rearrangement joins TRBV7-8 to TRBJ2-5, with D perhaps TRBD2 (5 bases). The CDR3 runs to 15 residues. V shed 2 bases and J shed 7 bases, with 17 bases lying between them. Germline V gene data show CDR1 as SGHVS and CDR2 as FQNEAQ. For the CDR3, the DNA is TGTGCCAGCAGCTTATCTAGACTACCGGTAGGGACCCAGTACTTC. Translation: CASSLSRLPVGTQYF.

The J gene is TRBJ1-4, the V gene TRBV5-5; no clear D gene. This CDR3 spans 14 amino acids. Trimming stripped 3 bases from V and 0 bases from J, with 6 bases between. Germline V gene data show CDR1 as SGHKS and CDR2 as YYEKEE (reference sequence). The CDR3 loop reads CASSYFATNEKLFF. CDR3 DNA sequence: TGTGCCAGCAGCTATTTCGCAACTAATGAAAAACTGTTTTTT.

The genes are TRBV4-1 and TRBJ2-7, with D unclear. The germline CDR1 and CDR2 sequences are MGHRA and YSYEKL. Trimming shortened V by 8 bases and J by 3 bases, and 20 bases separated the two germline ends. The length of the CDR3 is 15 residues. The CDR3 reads CASSLKDTALYEQYF. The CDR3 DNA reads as TGCGCCAGCTCACTTAAAGACACCGCCCTCTACGAGCAGTACTTC.

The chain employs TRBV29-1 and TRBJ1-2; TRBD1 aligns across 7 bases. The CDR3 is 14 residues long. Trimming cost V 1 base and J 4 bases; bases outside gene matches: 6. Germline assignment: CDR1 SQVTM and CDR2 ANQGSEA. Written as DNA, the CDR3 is TGCAGCGTTGAAGCCGGGGGACAGAGCTATGGCTACACCTTC. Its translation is CSVEAGGQSYGYTF. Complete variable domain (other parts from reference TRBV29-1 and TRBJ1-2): SAVISQKPSRDICQRGTSLTIQCQVDSQVTMMFWYRQQPGQSLTLIATANQGSEATYESGFVIDKFPISRPNLTFSTLTVSNMSPEDSSIYLCSVEAGGQSYGYTFGSGTRLTVV.

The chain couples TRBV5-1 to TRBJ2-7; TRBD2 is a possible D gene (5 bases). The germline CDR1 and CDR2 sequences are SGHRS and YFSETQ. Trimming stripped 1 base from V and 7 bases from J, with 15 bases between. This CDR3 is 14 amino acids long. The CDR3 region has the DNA TGCGCCAGCAGCTTGAGGCCCCCAACTAGAGAGCAGTACTTC. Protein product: CASSLRPPTREQYF. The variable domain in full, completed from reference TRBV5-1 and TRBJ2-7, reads KAGVTQTPRYLIKTRGQQVTLSCSPISGHRSVSWYQQTPGQGLQFLFEYFSETQRNKGNFPGRFSGRQFSNSRSEMNVSTLELGDSALYLCASSLRPPTREQYFGPGTRLTVT.

The CDR3 sequence is CASSTGNQPQHF. Written as DNA, the CDR3 is TGCGCCAGCAGCACGGGCAATCAGCCCCAGCATTTT. The gene calls are TRBV4-1 and TRBJ1-5, with D unresolved. The CDR3 loop spans 12 amino acids. Germline CDR1 is MGHRA and CDR2 is YSYEKL. Trimming cost V 5 bases and J 2 bases, with 4 bases left between them.

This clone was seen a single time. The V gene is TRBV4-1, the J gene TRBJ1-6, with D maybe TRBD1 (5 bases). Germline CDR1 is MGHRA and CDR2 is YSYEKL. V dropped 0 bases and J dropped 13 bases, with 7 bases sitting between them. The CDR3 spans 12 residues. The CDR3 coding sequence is TGCGCCAGCAGCCAAGATAGACAGCCCCTCCACTTT. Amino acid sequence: CASSQDRQPLHF.

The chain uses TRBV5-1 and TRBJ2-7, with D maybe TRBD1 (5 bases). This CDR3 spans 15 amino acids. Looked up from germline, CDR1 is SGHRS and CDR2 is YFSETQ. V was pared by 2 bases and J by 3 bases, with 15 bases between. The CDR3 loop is CASSFHQGSVYEQYF. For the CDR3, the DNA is TGCGCCAGCAGCTTCCACCAGGGAAGCGTCTACGAGCAGTACTTC. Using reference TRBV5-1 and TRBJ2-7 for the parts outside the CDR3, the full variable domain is KAGVTQTPRYLIKTRGQQVTLSCSPISGHRSVSWYQQTPGQGLQFLFEYFSETQRNKGNFPGRFSGRQFSNSRSEMNVSTLELGDSALYLCASSFHQGSVYEQYFGPGTRLTVT.

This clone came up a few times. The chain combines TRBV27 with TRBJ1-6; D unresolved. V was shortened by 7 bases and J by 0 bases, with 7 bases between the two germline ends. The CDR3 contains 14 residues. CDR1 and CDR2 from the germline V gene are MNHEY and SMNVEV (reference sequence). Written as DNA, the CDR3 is TGTGCCAGCACGCGTAGCTCCTATAATTCACCCCTCCACTTT. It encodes CASTRSSYNSPLHF.

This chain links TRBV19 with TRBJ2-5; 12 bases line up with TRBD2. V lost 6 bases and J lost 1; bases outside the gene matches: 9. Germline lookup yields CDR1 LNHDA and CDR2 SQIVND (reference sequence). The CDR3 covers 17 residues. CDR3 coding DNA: TGTGCCAGTAGGAACACACTAGCGGGGGGTCCCCAAGAGACCCAGTACTTC. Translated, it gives CASRNTLAGGPQETQYF. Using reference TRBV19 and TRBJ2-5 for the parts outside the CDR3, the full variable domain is DGGITQSPKYLFRKEGQNVTLSCEQNLNHDAMYWYRQDPGQGLRLIYYSQIVNDFQKGDIAEGYSVSREKKESFPLTVTSAQKNPTAFYLCASRNTLAGGPQETQYFGPGTRLLVL.

CDR3 bases: TGTGCCAGCAGTCCAGACAGCTCGAACACTGAAGCTTTCTTT. The encoded protein is CASSPDSSNTEAFF. The chain has TRBV6-5 and TRBJ1-1; the D gene is possibly TRBD1 (5 bases). The CDR3 extends over 14 amino acids. Germline-derived CDR1 and CDR2 are MNHEY and SVGAGI. V was shortened by 5 bases and J by 1 base, with 11 bases between the two germline ends.

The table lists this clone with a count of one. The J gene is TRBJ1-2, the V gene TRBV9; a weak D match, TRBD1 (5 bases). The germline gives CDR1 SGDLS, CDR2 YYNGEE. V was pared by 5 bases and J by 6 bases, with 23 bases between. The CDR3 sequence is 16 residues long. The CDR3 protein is CASSSRSFQGGDGYTF. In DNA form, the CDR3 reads TGTGCCAGCAGTTCCCGTTCTTTCCAGGGTGGGGATGGCTACACCTTC.

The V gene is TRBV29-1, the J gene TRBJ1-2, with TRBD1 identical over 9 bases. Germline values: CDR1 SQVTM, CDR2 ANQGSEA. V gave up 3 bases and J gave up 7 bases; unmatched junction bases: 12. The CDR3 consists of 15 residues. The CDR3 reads CSVDRGGTGQIGYTF. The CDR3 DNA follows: TGCAGCGTTGATCGGGGCGGGACAGGGCAGATTGGCTACACCTTC. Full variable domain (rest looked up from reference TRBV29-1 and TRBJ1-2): SAVISQKPSRDICQRGTSLTIQCQVDSQVTMMFWYRQQPGQSLTLIATANQGSEATYESGFVIDKFPISRPNLTFSTLTVSNMSPEDSSIYLCSVDRGGTGQIGYTFGSGTRLTVV.